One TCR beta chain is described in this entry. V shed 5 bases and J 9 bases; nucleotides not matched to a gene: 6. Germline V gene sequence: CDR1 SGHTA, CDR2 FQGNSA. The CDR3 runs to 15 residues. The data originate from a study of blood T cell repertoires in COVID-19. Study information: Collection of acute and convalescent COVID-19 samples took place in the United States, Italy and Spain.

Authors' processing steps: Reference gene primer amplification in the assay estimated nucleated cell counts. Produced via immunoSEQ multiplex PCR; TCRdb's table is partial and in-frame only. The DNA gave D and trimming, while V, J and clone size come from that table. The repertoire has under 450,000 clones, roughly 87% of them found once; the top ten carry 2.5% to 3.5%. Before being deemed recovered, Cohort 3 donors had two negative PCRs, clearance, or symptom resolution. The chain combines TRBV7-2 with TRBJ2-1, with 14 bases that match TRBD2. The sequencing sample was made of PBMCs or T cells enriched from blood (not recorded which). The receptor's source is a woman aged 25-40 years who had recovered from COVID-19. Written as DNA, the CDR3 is TGTGCCAGCAGCCCGACTAGCGGGGGGGCCGGTGAGCAGTTCTTC. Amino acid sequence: CASSPTSGGAGEQFF.